Sequencing of this T cell receptor (beta chain) was carried out in a study of T cell responses to AZD1222 COVID-19 vaccine. The wider study: Combined were second doses at about 4 or about 12 weeks. Findings and caveats of the study: Targeting of unmutated variant regions was reportedly seen in nearly half of spike-specific TCRs. The CD4 TCRs associated with vaccination extended across spike and predominated at 160-218 and 743-854. Spike-specific TCR breadth rose after two AZD1222 doses, and depth rose as well.

The table came from immunoSEQ multiplex PCR; TCRdb's copy has only in-frame clones and leaves some out. Of 95,000 to 150,000 clones listed, about 88% are singletons. From germline, CDR1 is SEHNR and CDR2 FQNEAQ (reference sequence). Deletions cut 1 base from V and 7 bases from J, with 17 bases between. CDR3 length: 16 residues. Comments on this clone: Its target is unknown.

Sequenced here: peripheral blood, sampled on day 0 of AZD1222 vaccination. This sequence was found in an adult in good health. The chain joins TRBV7-9 to TRBJ1-5; possible D gene TRBD1, 5 bases. The CDR3 sequence: CASSLGAGTGGQPQHF. CDR3 sequence (DNA): TGTGCCAGCAGCTTAGGGGCAGGGACGGGCGGACAGCCCCAGCATTTT. Drawing the rest from reference TRBV7-9 and TRBJ1-5, the complete variable domain is DTGVSQNPRHKITKRGQNVTFRCDPISEHNRLYWYRQTLGQGPEFLTYFQNEAQLEKSRLLSDRFSAERPKGSFSTLEIQRTEQGDSAMYLCASSLGAGTGGQPQHFGDGTRLSIL.